The 11 T cell receptor beta chains presented below share a single source sample, sequenced in a study of radiation and T cells in renal cell carcinoma. Generated by immunoSEQ multiplex PCR, the TCRdb table keeps only in-frame clones and is missing some. Found here are 95,000 to 150,000 clones, around 83% of them singletons; the top ten hold around 3%. As to time point: baseline pretreatment blood. Described treatment: 15 Gy SBRT to primary tumor, nephrectomy 4 weeks later. This material consisted of blood, taken from a patient whose treatment included radiotherapy and nephrectomy. These receptors were collected from a woman in her sixties or seventies with renal cell carcinoma.

The J gene is TRBJ1-5, the V gene TRBV2; perhaps TRBD1 as D (5 bases). The CDR3 runs to 15 residues. Trimming removed 8 bases at V and 2 bases at J, with 16 bases between. The germline CDR1 and CDR2 sequences are SNHLY and FYNNEI. The CDR3 is CASHKEGLGNQPQHF. The CDR3 nucleotides are TGTGCCAGCCACAAGGAGGGGTTAGGCAATCAGCCCCAGCATTTT.

This clone was observed a handful of times. J is TRBJ1-2 and V is TRBV5-1; the D is unclear. The CDR3 is 13 amino acids. In germline, CDR1 is SGHRS, CDR2 YFSETQ. V lost 0 bases, J lost 5 bases, and 8 bases lay in between. In DNA, the CDR3 is TGCGCCAGCAGCTTGGTTTCAGGTTATGGCTACACCTTC. It yields the protein CASSLVSGYGYTF.

The genes are TRBV5-1 and TRBJ2-2; 8 bases match TRBD2. V shed 2 bases and J 4 bases; nucleotides not matched to a gene: 10. This CDR3 region has 17 residues. CDR1 and CDR2 from the germline V gene are SGHRS and YFSETQ. Here the CDR3 DNA reads TGCGCCAGCAGCTTTGGGACCAGCGGGAGACTCACCGGGGAGCTGTTTTTT. Amino acid sequence: CASSFGTSGRLTGELFF.

This clone turned up a few times. The chain combines TRBV7-2 with TRBJ1-1; D is uncertain. Trimming removed 3 bases from V and 1 base from J, with 9 bases in between. This CDR3 is 14 amino acids long. The V gene's germline CDR1 is SGHTA and CDR2 FQGNSA. CDR3 coding DNA: TGTGCCAGCAGCTTGAGCCGCCGGAACACTGAAGCTTTCTTT. Amino acid sequence: CASSLSRRNTEAFF.

This sequence joins TRBV7-2 and TRBJ2-3, with TRBD2 matching 9 bases. The CDR3 contains 15 residues. V dropped 5 bases and J dropped 5; count of bases not matched to a gene: 8. CDR1 and CDR2 from the germline V gene are SGHTA and FQGNSA. CDR3 DNA sequence: TGTGCCAGCAGCAATAGCGGGAGCGGGGTAGATACGCAGTATTTT. Its translation: CASSNSGSGVDTQYF. The full variable domain, rest sourced from reference TRBV7-2 and TRBJ2-3, is GAGVSQSPSNKVTEKGKDVELRCDPISGHTALYWYRQSLGQGLEFLIYFQGNSAPDKSGLPSDRFSAERTGGSVSTLTIQRTQQEDSAVYLCASSNSGSGVDTQYFGPGTRLTVL.

This clone appeared a single time. The chain carries TRBV7-3 and TRBJ2-3; 8 bases fit TRBD2. Germline lookup yields CDR1 SGHTA and CDR2 FQGTGA. The V gene end was trimmed by 2 bases and the J gene end by 3 bases; junction bases not matched to a gene: 10. The CDR3 loop spans 17 amino acids. Written as DNA, the CDR3 is TGTGCCAGCAGCTTAGCGGGGGGCGAGTTCAGGACAGATACGCAGTATTTT. Amino acid sequence: CASSLAGGEFRTDTQYF.

The CDR3 loop reads CASSLRNSEGYTF. The CDR3 DNA reads as TGTGCCAGCAGCTTGAGGAATAGCGAGGGCTACACCTTC. The chain combines TRBV4-2 with TRBJ1-2; D is uncertain. The CDR3 loop spans 13 amino acids. CDR1 is LGHNA, CDR2 YNFKEQ, per germline. Trimming removed 5 bases at V and 8 bases at J, with 15 bases between.

The gene calls are TRBV18 and TRBJ2-2; D is ambiguous. Germline-derived CDR1 and CDR2 are KGHSH and LQKENI. The CDR3 is made up of 15 amino acids. Between the trimmed V and J ends, which lost 3 bases and 4 bases, there was a span of 12 bases. The CDR3 nucleotides read TGTGCCAGCTCACCTTCCGCTACCTTCACCGGGGAGCTGTTTTTT. Amino acid sequence: CASSPSATFTGELFF.

The chain carries TRBV5-4 and TRBJ1-2, with 9 nucleotides matching TRBD1. Germline V gene data show CDR1 as SGHNT and CDR2 as YYREEE (reference sequence). There are 14 residues in the CDR3. The junction had 6 bases not matched to a gene; V was cut back by 3 bases and J by 6 bases. This chain's CDR3 is CASSYNRGRDGYTF. CDR3 bases: TGTGCCAGCAGCTACAACAGGGGGCGCGATGGCTACACCTTC. The full variable domain, in which reference TRBV5-4 and TRBJ1-2 provide the parts outside the CDR3, is ETGVTQSPTHLIKTRGQQVTLRCSSQSGHNTVSWYQQALGQGPQFIFQYYREEENGRGNFPPRFSGLQFPNYSSELNVNALELDDSALYLCASSYNRGRDGYTFGSGTRLTVV.

The chain couples TRBV9 to TRBJ1-3; D is uncertain. The length of the CDR3 is 12 residues. Germline CDR1 reads SGDLS; CDR2 reads YYNGEE. Trimming left V 0 bases short and J 8 bases short, with 6 bases between. CDR3 nucleotide sequence: TGTGCCAGCAGCGTAGAGGACCACACCATATATTTT. Translating gives CASSVEDHTIYF.

V is TRBV29-1 and J is TRBJ2-7; tentatively, D is TRBD2 (6 bases). CDR1 and CDR2 (germline): SQVTM, ANQGSEA. V was shortened by 4 bases and J by 2 bases, with 9 bases between the two germline ends. The CDR3 covers 12 residues. The CDR3 sequence: CSVGGTPYEQYF. The DNA for the CDR3 is TGCAGCGTTGGAGGGACTCCCTACGAGCAGTACTTC.